The entry below describes one T cell receptor beta chain. The antigen remains unidentified. The data stem from a study of shared clonotypes between healthy human individuals. Whole-study results and caveats: Incomplete sequencing of sorted subsets was indicated by rarefaction despite large depth. Compared with memory subsets, naive subsets generally had larger estimated richness.

The DNA input per sorted-subset replicate PCR was about 0.2 ug, corresponding to tens of thousands of T cell genomes. Assay: immunoSEQ multiplex PCR; the TCRdb copy retains only in-frame clones and omits some. The sample includes some 1.5 million clones, approximately 98% of them seen just once. Adult donors, all healthy and HIV-negative, had no recent acute infections or vaccinations. CDR1 KGHSH and CDR2 LQKENI come from the germline V gene. V gave up 6 bases and J gave up 7 bases; unmatched junction bases: 11. The CDR3 consists of 14 residues. Sequenced input: naive CD4+ T cells sorted from blood. The subset: CD45RA+ positively selected. The clonotype comes from a man younger than 45 in good health. The chain carries TRBV18 and TRBJ1-2; 7 nucleotides line up with TRBD1. The CDR3 nucleotides are TGTGCCAGCTCCCCCCCAAGGGGGCACGGTGGCTACACCTTC. As protein: CASSPPRGHGGYTF. Full variable domain (outside the CDR3, taken from reference TRBV18 and TRBJ1-2): NAGVMQNPRHLVRRRGQEARLRCSPMKGHSHVYWYRQLPEEGLKFMVYLQKENIIDESGMPKERFSAEFPKEGPSILRIQQVVRGDSAAYFCASSPPRGHGGYTFGSGTRLTVV.